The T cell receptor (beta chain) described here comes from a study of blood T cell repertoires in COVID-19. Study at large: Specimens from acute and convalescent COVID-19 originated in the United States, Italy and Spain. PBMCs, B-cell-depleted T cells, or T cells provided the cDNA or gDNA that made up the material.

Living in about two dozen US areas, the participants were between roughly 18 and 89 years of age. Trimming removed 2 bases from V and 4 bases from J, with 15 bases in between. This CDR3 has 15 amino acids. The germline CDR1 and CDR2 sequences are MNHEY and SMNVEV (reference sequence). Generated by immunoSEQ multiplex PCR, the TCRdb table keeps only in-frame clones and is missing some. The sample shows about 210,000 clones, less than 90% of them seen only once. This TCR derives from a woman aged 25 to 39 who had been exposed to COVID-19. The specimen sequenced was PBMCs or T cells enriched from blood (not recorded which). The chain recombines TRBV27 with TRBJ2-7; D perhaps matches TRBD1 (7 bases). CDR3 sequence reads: CASSLRQGGLYEQYF. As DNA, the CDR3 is TGTGCCAGCAGTTTAAGGCAGGGGGGACTTTACGAGCAGTACTTC.